A selection of T cell receptor beta chains follows, all from one sample in a study of blood T cell repertoires in COVID-19. The protocol was immunoSEQ multiplex PCR, while the TCRdb copy is restricted to in-frame clones and leaves out a portion. Among 250,000 or so clones listed, around nine tenths were seen once. The sequenced material came from PBMCs or T cells enriched from blood (not recorded which). The receptor set was obtained from a man aged 25-40 years who had recovered from COVID-19. Each CDR3 is given with its conserved first and last residue. Fields, in order: J gene, V gene, D gene, clone size, CDR3 DNA, CDR3 protein. A D gene is named only where the DNA matches it firmly. Size is omitted from some rows. Given values are once, few, many or a class for expanded clones.

TRBJ1-1	TRBV9	-	few	TGTGCCAGCAGCGTTGACAGTTTGGACACTGAAGCTTTCTTT	CASSVDSLDTEAFF
TRBJ1-6	TRBV27	-	-	TGTGCCAGCAGTTTATCGTTCTTACGCCAGGTCCCTAATTCACCCCTCCACTTT	CASSLSFLRQVPNSPLHF
TRBJ1-4	TRBV3-1/TRBV3-2	TRBD1	-	TGTGCCAGCTGCCAACAGGGGGAAAAACTGTTTTTT	CASCQQGEKLFF
TRBJ1-2	TRBV6-2/TRBV6-3	-	-	TGTGCCAGCAGTTACTCAGCAGGCAGAGCTAACTATGGCTACACCTTC	CASSYSAGRANYGYTF
TRBJ2-1	TRBV2	TRBD2	-	TGTGCCAGCAGCCGACTAGCGGGGGTCACTGAGCAGTTCTTC	CASSRLAGVTEQFF
TRBJ2-2	TRBV11-1	-	-	TGTGCCAGCAGCTTACTTCTGGGAGAGACCGGGGAGCTGTTTTTT	CASSLLLGETGELFF
TRBJ2-7	TRBV6-5	-	-	TGTGCCAGCGGGCGGGACCAGCAGTACTTC	CASGRDQQYF
TRBJ2-3	TRBV5-8	-	-	TGTGCCAGCAGCACGCCGGTGCGGTCCCCAGATACGCAGTATTTT	CASSTPVRSPDTQYF
TRBJ2-7	TRBV6-5	-	-	TGTGCCAGCAGTTACTCGGGCGGACAGCCCTACGAGCAGTACTTC	CASSYSGGQPYEQYF
TRBJ2-1	TRBV27	-	-	TGTGCCAGCAGCCCTAACAGGGACTCCTACAATGAGCAGTTCTTC	CASSPNRDSYNEQFF
TRBJ1-2	TRBV7-9	TRBD1	-	TGTGCCAGCAGCCCATACGGACAGGAGGGAAGGCATGGCTACACCTTC	CASSPYGQEGRHGYTF
TRBJ1-5	TRBV19	TRBD1	-	TGTGCCAGTAGAATGGACAGGGGGGGCAATCAGCCCCAGCATTTT	CASRMDRGGNQPQHF
TRBJ2-7	TRBV13	-	-	TGTGCCAGCGGGAGGTCGGGCGAGCAGTACTTC	CASGRSGEQYF
TRBJ2-3	TRBV18	TRBD1	-	TGTGCCAGCTCACCTGGTGGGACAGGTGGTGCGACAGATACGCAGTATTTT	CASSPGGTGGATDTQYF
TRBJ1-1	TRBV28	-	-	TGTGCCAGCAGTTTATCCGCTAAAGCTTTCTTT	CASSLSAKAFF
TRBJ2-7	TRBV7-9	-	-	TGTGCCAGCAGCTTACAGGGTTACGAGCAGTACTTC	CASSLQGYEQYF